These 21 T cell receptor beta chains were sequenced from one sample in a study of cytomegalovirus exposure and HLA in healthy donors. PCR amplification relied on 60 Vbeta primers (plus 13 Jbeta primers). Data came from immunoSEQ multiplex PCR; TCRdb stores just in-frame clones and leaves some out. The sample lists fewer than 250,000 clones, around three quarters seen once, with over 12% in the top ten. The sample was PBMCs. These receptors were obtained from a woman in her thirties in good health and CMV-seropositive.

The V gene is TRBV27, the J gene TRBJ2-3, with D tentatively TRBD2 (7 bases). Germline V CDR1 and CDR2: MNHEY, SMNVEV (reference sequence). This CDR3 is 15 amino acids long. V dropped 6 bases and J dropped 3 bases, with 16 bases sitting between them. CDR3 amino acids: CASSEGGAETDTQYF. CDR3 bases: TGTGCCAGCAGCGAGGGGGGGGCCGAAACAGATACGCAGTATTTT.

Concerning this clone: Other DNA sequences of this sample code for an identical CDR3. CDR3 DNA: TGTGCCAGCAGTTTATTAGCGGGGGGTCCCAATGAGCAGTTCTTC. It translates to CASSLLAGGPNEQFF. The rearrangement links TRBV27 to TRBJ2-1, with 10 bases matching TRBD2. This CDR3 region has 15 residues. V trimming: 1 base; J trimming: 6 bases; junction bases outside the gene matches: 3. Germline CDR1 and CDR2: MNHEY and SMNVEV (reference sequence).

The gene calls are TRBV7-9 and TRBJ2-2; possibly TRBD1 for D (6 bases). V dropped 3 bases and J dropped 3 bases, with 8 bases sitting between them. There are 14 residues in the CDR3. In germline, CDR1 is SEHNR, CDR2 FQNEAQ (reference sequence). The CDR3, as DNA: TGTGCCAGCAGCTTGGACAGAGACACCGGGGAGCTGTTTTTT. It specifies CASSLDRDTGELFF. The variable domain in full, with the rest retrieved from reference TRBV7-9 and TRBJ2-2, is DTGVSQNPRHKITKRGQNVTFRCDPISEHNRLYWYRQTLGQGPEFLTYFQNEAQLEKSRLLSDRFSAERPKGSFSTLEIQRTEQGDSAMYLCASSLDRDTGELFFGEGSRLTVL.

This chain uses TRBV4-1 with TRBJ1-1, with a possible D match to TRBD1 (5 bases). The CDR3 covers 16 residues. The germline gives CDR1 MGHRA, CDR2 YSYEKL. Trimming cost V 1 base and J 5 bases, with 17 bases left between them. In nucleotides, the CDR3 is TGCGCCAGCAGCCAAGGCCGCCTTGGCAGGGTAACTGAAGCTTTCTTT. Its protein is CASSQGRLGRVTEAFF.

This sequence joins TRBV28 and TRBJ1-1, with 7 nucleotides matching TRBD1. Germline V gene sequence: CDR1 MDHEN, CDR2 SYDVKM. This CDR3 is 12 amino acids long. V trimming: 2 bases; J trimming: 6 bases; junction bases outside the gene matches: 0. In DNA, the CDR3 is TGTGCCAGCAGTTTACAGGGGGCTGAAGCTTTCTTT. It specifies CASSLQGAEAFF.

Comments on this clone: The junction and the germline gene differ at one end; a read error may be behind it. The chain is built from TRBV6-1 and TRBJ2-7; the match to TRBD1 covers 8 bases. This CDR3 spans 15 amino acids. Germline loops: CDR1 MNHNS, CDR2 SASEGT. This CDR3 is CASSEAPGGRNEQCF. The CDR3 DNA reads as TGTGCCAGCAGTGAAGCTCCAGGGGGCAGGAACGAGCAGTGCTTC.

The chain employs TRBV19 and TRBJ2-1, with a possible D match to TRBD2 (6 bases). CDR1 and CDR2 (germline): LNHDA, SQIVND (reference sequence). This CDR3 comprises 15 residues. Trimming took 8 bases from V and 0 from J, leaving 14 bases between them. CDR3 DNA: TGTGCCAGTCGGCGGGACCGGAGCTCCTACAATGAGCAGTTCTTC. It specifies CASRRDRSSYNEQFF.

The chain is built from TRBV7-9 and TRBJ1-2; the D gene is possibly TRBD1 (6 bases). CDR3 length: 15 residues. The ends were cut back, 5 bases at V and 6 bases at J, with 19 bases in the middle. CDR1 and CDR2 (germline): SEHNR, FQNEAQ (reference sequence). The CDR3 sequence is CASSVTGNELHGYTF. The CDR3 DNA reads TGTGCCAGCAGCGTAACAGGGAACGAGTTGCATGGCTACACCTTC.

The gene calls are TRBV5-1 and TRBJ2-2, with 7 bases fitting TRBD1. The CDR3 is 19 amino acids. Trimming took 3 bases from V and 4 from J; bases not matched to a gene: 18. Germline V CDR1 and CDR2: SGHRS, YFSETQ. CDR3: CASSSINLQGSRGTGELFF. In DNA form, the CDR3 reads TGCGCCAGCAGCTCAATTAATTTACAGGGGTCCAGAGGCACCGGGGAGCTGTTTTTT.

The rearrangement links TRBV28 to TRBJ2-3, with D possibly TRBD2 on 5 matching bases. The CDR3 is 13 amino acids. Germline lookup yields CDR1 MDHEN and CDR2 SYDVKM. Trimming took 6 bases from V and 8 from J, leaving 15 bases between them. In DNA, the CDR3 is TGTGCCAGCAGCGGGGTCACCCCGGCTACGCAGTATTTT. Translated: CASSGVTPATQYF.

The CDR3 sequence: CASSQDRRGQLADTQYF. The CDR3 nucleotides read TGCGCCAGCAGCCAAGATAGGCGAGGGCAGTTGGCAGATACGCAGTATTTT. The chain has TRBV4-1 and TRBJ2-3; D might be TRBD2 (5 bases). V lost 0 bases, J lost 4 bases, and 17 bases lay in between. The germline V gene encodes CDR1 MGHRA and CDR2 YSYEKL. The length of the CDR3 is 17 residues.

For this clone: The same CDR3 is also encoded by other DNA sequences in this sample. The V call is TRBV6-1, the J call TRBJ2-7; D possibly corresponds to TRBD1 (5 bases). With 0 bases removed from V and 0 bases from J, the gap between germline ends came to 6 bases. There are 14 residues in the CDR3. CDR1 MNHNS and CDR2 SASEGT come from the germline V gene. The CDR3 reads CASSEADSSYEQYF. The CDR3 DNA follows: TGTGCCAGCAGTGAAGCTGACAGCTCCTACGAGCAGTACTTC.

The chain couples TRBV5-1 to TRBJ1-2; D unresolved. V was pared by 8 bases and J by 0 bases, with 11 bases between. Germline V gene sequence: CDR1 SGHRS, CDR2 YFSETQ. The CDR3 is made up of 13 amino acids. The CDR3 here is CASYQDPNYGYTF. The CDR3 DNA sequence: TGCGCCAGTTACCAGGATCCTAACTATGGCTACACCTTC.

V usage is TRBV30 and J usage is TRBJ1-4; D unclear. Germline CDR1 is GTSNPN and CDR2 is SVGIG (reference sequence). V gave up 0 bases and J gave up 5 bases, with 7 bases separating them. CDR3 length: 13 residues. For the CDR3, the DNA is TGTGCCTGGAGTGTTGTTCTGAATGAAAAACTGTTTTTT. Amino acids: CAWSVVLNEKLFF.

This chain joins TRBV9 and TRBJ2-1, with D possibly matching TRBD1 (7 bases). The germline V gene encodes CDR1 SGDLS and CDR2 YYNGEE. The CDR3 runs to 17 residues. V was trimmed by 3 bases and J by 0 bases, leaving 16 bases between them. CDR3 sequence (DNA): TGTGCCAGCAGCGCCAGGGGGGCCGCGAGCTCCTACAATGAGCAGTTCTTC. It encodes CASSARGAASSYNEQFF.

The V and J genes are TRBV7-3 and TRBJ2-3; 10 bases fit TRBD2. Germline lookup yields CDR1 SGHTA and CDR2 FQGTGA. J gave up 14 bases and V 2 bases, and 7 bases lay outside the gene matches. This CDR3 is built from 13 residues. The CDR3 here is CASSLGASGRRYF. CDR3 in DNA: TGTGCCAGCAGCTTAGGCGCTAGCGGGAGAAGGTATTTT.

This clone appeared once. The rearrangement links TRBV4-2 to TRBJ2-7, with D possibly matching TRBD2 (5 bases). The CDR3 spans 16 residues. Germline V gene data show CDR1 as LGHNA and CDR2 as YNFKEQ. Trimming shortened V by 3 bases and J by 4 bases, and 19 bases separated the two germline ends. The CDR3 protein is CASSHTTRGIRYEQYF. CDR3 DNA: TGTGCCAGCAGCCACACAACCCGGGGAATCAGGTACGAGCAGTACTTC.

The V and J genes are TRBV29-1 and TRBJ1-2, with 8 bases matching TRBD1. The CDR3 length is 14 residues. Germline loops: CDR1 SQVTM, CDR2 ANQGSEA. In DNA form, the CDR3 reads TGCGCTTCGGGGTCGGACAGGGTCTCCTATGGCTACACCTTC. It codes for CASGSDRVSYGYTF.

The chain carries TRBV10-1 and TRBJ1-5; TRBD1 aligns across 8 bases. This CDR3 region has 13 residues. The V segment lost 4 bases and the J segment 5 bases; nucleotides outside the gene matches: 1. Germline CDR1 reads WNHNN; CDR2 reads SYGVQD (reference sequence). DNA of the CDR3: TGCGCCAGCAGTGCGACAGGGGATCAGCCCCAGCATTTT. This encodes CASSATGDQPQHF.

The V and J genes are TRBV5-4 and TRBJ2-1; TRBD1 agrees at 8 bases. Looked up from germline, CDR1 is SGHNT and CDR2 is YYREEE (reference sequence). V gave up 4 bases and J gave up 8 bases; unmatched junction bases: 8. CDR3 length equals 14 residues. The CDR3 DNA is TGTGCCAGCAGCCCTGGGACAGGCCCGCATGAGCAGTTCTTC. Translation: CASSPGTGPHEQFF. Full variable domain (remainder filled in from reference TRBV5-4 and TRBJ2-1): ETGVTQSPTHLIKTRGQQVTLRCSSQSGHNTVSWYQQALGQGPQFIFQYYREEENGRGNFPPRFSGLQFPNYSSELNVNALELDDSALYLCASSPGTGPHEQFFGPGTRLTVL.

This clone turned up a few times. The J gene is TRBJ1-4, the V gene TRBV2; D possibly corresponds to TRBD1 (6 bases). CDR3 length equals 16 residues. With 6 bases removed from V and 4 bases from J, the gap between germline ends came to 18 bases. The germline gives CDR1 SNHLY, CDR2 FYNNEI. The CDR3 here is CASRGHGRGVNEKLFF. CDR3 nucleotide sequence: TGTGCCAGCAGGGGACATGGTCGGGGGGTTAATGAAAAACTGTTTTTT.